This T cell receptor beta chain is drawn from a study of CD8 T cells in ankylosing spondylitis. General study results and limits: Relatively scarce in peripheral blood, disease-linked clones were CD8+. As reported, disease-linked clones showed significant enrichment in matched ankylosing spondylitis synovial fluid.

This clonotype was seen at least ten times. The antigen remains undetermined. Trimming at V came to 4 bases and at J to 8 bases, leaving 6 bases not matched to a gene. CDR3 length: 15 residues. Germline CDR1 is SGHNT and CDR2 is YENEEA. By quantitative 5'-RACE with molecular barcodes, the TCR beta libraries were made. MiXCR, applied by TCRdb to the 5' RACE reads, yields one record per CDR3 protein. Of about 150,000 distinct CDR3 sequences in the sample, over 10% were seen once. The gene calls are TRBV11-3 and TRBJ2-3; 13 nucleotides match TRBD2. Sequencing was done on a sample of blood, either unsorted or a sorted T cell fraction (not recorded which). This clonotype was obtained from a female donor with ankylosing spondylitis or in good health (not recorded which). The CDR3 DNA reads as TGTGCCAGCAGCTCCGGGACTAGCGGGATTGGTACGCAGTATTTT. It is translated as CASSSGTSGIGTQYF.